Sequencing of this T cell receptor (beta chain) was carried out in a study of T cell clusters in autoimmune cytopenias. TRB was amplified by touch-down multiplex PCR, primer pools A and B combined. TCRdb reprocessed the multiplex PCR reads and keeps a single row for each CDR3 protein, giving no DNA. Reported are 3,500 to 5,000 distinct CDR3 sequences; the ten largest clones contain about 11%. Each sample's input was roughly 230 ng genomic DNA, 38,000 or so genome equivalents. In addition, the sample was reused for a study of T cell repertoires in aging, cancer and after chemotherapy. As that report states: Over several months to years, re-sampled healthy donor repertoires clearly shared clones. Compared with age-matched healthy donors, untreated hematological or solid cancer patients showed higher blood TCR clonality. In each cancer cohort, median generation probability increased across chemotherapy, suggesting thymic output rebounded.

The sequence was collected from a human donor in good health. Sequencing input: peripheral blood.

This chain's CDR3 is CASSMTGQAGTEAFF. V usage is TRBV7-9 and J usage is TRBJ1-1. The germline gives CDR1 SEHNR, CDR2 FQNEAQ (reference sequence). This CDR3 comprises 15 residues.